The 5 T cell receptor beta chains below come from one sample, sequenced in a study of shared clonotypes between healthy human individuals. This table comes from immunoSEQ multiplex PCR, and its TCRdb copy is limited to in-frame clones, with some not included. In the table there are hundreds of thousands of clones, around 78% of which are singletons. The sample was memory CD4+ T cells sorted from blood. Sample subset: CD45RA-negative fraction. The source is a woman aged 25-40 years in good health.

CDR3 nucleotides: TGCGCCAGCAGCATAAGACAGGGGGCCTACGAGCAGTACTTC. Translated: CASSIRQGAYEQYF. The chain couples TRBV5-1 to TRBJ2-7, with TRBD1 identical over 9 bases. The ends lost 4 bases at V and 2 bases at J; junction bases unmatched: 4. Germline V CDR1 and CDR2: SGHRS, YFSETQ. The CDR3 is 14 amino acids.

At least ten counts were recorded for this clone. The sample has other DNA sequences that encode this CDR3 too. CDR3 loop: CASRDLGAGANVLTF. CDR3 DNA sequence: TGTGCCAGCAGGGATCTGGGGGCTGGGGCCAACGTCCTGACTTTC. This sequence joins TRBV6-5 and TRBJ2-6; D assignment may be TRBD1 or TRBD2 (5 bases each). CDR3 length: 15 amino acids. V was trimmed by 6 bases and J by 2 bases, leaving 11 bases between them. CDR1 is MNHEY and CDR2 is SVGAGI in the germline V gene.

The chain has TRBV9 and TRBJ2-5; a possible D gene is TRBD2 (5 bases). Germline V gives CDR1 SGDLS, CDR2 YYNGEE. The CDR3 loop spans 12 amino acids. The germline V and J ends were trimmed by 3 bases and 5 bases, with 8 bases remaining between them. The CDR3, as DNA: TGTGCCAGCAGCGGCCGGGGTGAGACCCAGTACTTC. It specifies CASSGRGETQYF.

This sequence joins TRBV19 and TRBJ1-5; possible D gene TRBD1, 5 bases. The CDR3 has 14 amino acids. CDR1 is LNHDA and CDR2 is SQIVND in the germline V gene (reference sequence). V gave up 3 bases and J gave up 1 base, with 7 bases separating them. The CDR3 nucleotides read TGTGCCAGTAGTATGCAGGGAAGCAATCAGCCCCAGCATTTT. Amino acids: CASSMQGSNQPQHF.

This clone was detected only a few times. V and J are TRBV6-6 and TRBJ1-5; D call uncertain. This CDR3 is 14 amino acids long. The V and J ends lost 4 bases and 0 bases respectively, with 7 bases between them. Germline CDR1 and CDR2: MNHNY and SVGAGI (reference sequence). The CDR3 DNA reads TGTGCCAGCAGTTCCAGAGATAGCAATCAGCCCCAGCATTTT. Its translation: CASSSRDSNQPQHF.